These T cell receptor beta chains were read from a single sample in a study of T-cell reconstitution after alpha-beta-depleted transplantation in children. TCRdb reprocessed the PCR reads with MiXCR, giving one entry per CDR3 protein. The table shows around 600,000 distinct CDR3 sequences, with under 25% occurring only once. Sequenced material: PBMCs, mostly from graft donor cells, taken 360 days after TCRalphabeta/CD19-depleted stem cell transplant. These receptors came from a boy less than two years old who had a stem cell transplant for acute myeloid leukemia, so the T cells may come from the graft donor. Each CDR3 is given with its conserved first and last residue. The D gene is left open where the match is weak. Size is stated for part of the rows, as once, few or many counts, or as a class when the clone is expanded.

TRBD1 TRBJ2-2 TRBV4-3 many CASSQEGTGDGGELFF TGCGCCAGCAGCCAAGAAGGGACAGGGGATGGCGGGGAGCTGTTTTTT
- TRBJ2-2 TRBV20-1 few CSARVGANTGELFF TGCAGTGCTAGAGTCGGGGCTAACACCGGGGAGCTGTTTTTT
- TRBJ2-1 TRBV11-2 - CASSSRRGEGLYNEQFF TGTGCCAGCAGCTCTAGAAGGGGGGAGGGGCTCTACAATGAGCAGTTCTTC
- TRBJ1-1 TRBV6-2/TRBV6-3 - CASSYSGATEAFF TGTGCCAGCAGTTACTCCGGGGCCACTGAAGCTTTCTTT
- TRBJ2-1 TRBV12-3/TRBV12-4 many CASSLAGGRNEQFF TGTGCCAGCAGTTTAGCGGGGGGGCGGAATGAGCAGTTCTTC
- TRBJ2-5 TRBV28 few CASSYDEGILETQYF TGTGCCAGCAGCTACGATGAAGGGATCCTAGAGACCCAGTACTTC
- TRBJ2-3 TRBV12-3/TRBV12-4 many CASRTGHSTDTQYF TGTGCCAGCAGGACGGGACACAGCACAGATACGCAGTATTTT
TRBD2 TRBJ2-3 TRBV12-3/TRBV12-4 many CASSGGLGLTDTQYF TGTGCCAGCAGTGGGGGACTAGGGCTCACAGATACGCAGTATTTT
- TRBJ1-4 TRBV6-5 - CASSYSQGRATNEKLFF TGTGCCAGCAGTTACTCGCAGGGGCGCGCAACTAATGAAAAACTGTTTTTT
- TRBJ2-1 TRBV6-5 many CASSYNWRNEQFF TGTGCCAGCAGTTACAATTGGAGGAATGAGCAGTTCTTC
TRBD2 TRBJ2-1 TRBV4-3 many CASSPTRGGLNYNEQFF TGCGCCAGCAGCCCGACCCGGGGGGGCCTAAACTACAATGAGCAGTTCTTC
TRBD1 TRBJ2-4 TRBV12-3/TRBV12-4 few CASSWGTAKAQNIQYF TGTGCCAGCAGTTGGGGGACAGCGAAAGCTCAAAACATTCAGTACTTC
- TRBJ1-3 TRBV20-1 many CSARTGTARGNTIYF TGCAGTGCGCGCACCGGGACCGCGAGAGGAAACACCATATATTTT
TRBD1 TRBJ2-1 TRBV25-1 - CASSGQGAVNEQFF TGTGCCAGCAGTGGGCAGGGGGCGGTCAATGAGCAGTTCTTC
- TRBJ2-7 TRBV29-1 - CSVRSIDFSYEQYF TGCAGCGTTAGAAGTATCGATTTTTCCTACGAGCAGTACTTC
- TRBJ1-1 TRBV15 - CATSLGRSGSDTEAFF TGTGCCACCAGCCTCGGACGGTCCGGGTCGGACACTGAAGCTTTCTTT
- TRBJ2-2 TRBV28 few CASSLSAGAVGELFF TGTGCCAGCAGTTTATCGGCGGGGGCGGTCGGGGAGCTGTTTTTT
TRBD2 TRBJ2-2 TRBV12-3/TRBV12-4 few CASSRSGGASNTGELFF TGTGCCAGCAGCCGCAGCGGGGGTGCCTCCAACACCGGGGAGCTGTTTTTT
- TRBJ2-3 TRBV20-1 many CSARGSRVPSWVTDTQYF TGCAGTGCTAGAGGGTCCCGGGTGCCGAGCTGGGTCACAGATACGCAGTATTTT
- TRBJ1-2 TRBV5-1 many CASSLNHKVGYGYTF TGCGCCAGCAGCTTGAATCACAAGGTGGGGTATGGCTACACCTTC
- TRBJ2-7 TRBV12-3/TRBV12-4 - CASSLGSVGGPYEQYF TGTGCCAGCAGTTTGGGTAGCGTCGGGGGTCCCTACGAGCAGTACTTC
- TRBJ2-6 TRBV20-1 many CRPGGPSGANVLTF TGCAGGCCAGGGGGGCCCTCTGGGGCCAACGTCCTGACTTTC
TRBD2 TRBJ2-2 TRBV7-2 few CASNPGLAGGPVGELFF TGTGCCAGCAACCCGGGACTAGCGGGGGGACCGGTCGGGGAGCTGTTTTTT
- TRBJ2-2 TRBV6-5 - CASSYFRLGSGELFF TGTGCCAGCAGTTACTTCCGGCTGGGGTCCGGGGAGCTGTTTTTT
- TRBJ1-2 TRBV6-4 few CASSDSNVHLNGYTF TGTGCCAGCAGTGACTCGAATGTACACCTTAATGGCTACACCTTC
- TRBJ2-3 TRBV12-3/TRBV12-4 - CASTLLDSTSTDTQYF TGTGCCAGCACCCTTTTGGACAGTACTAGCACAGATACGCAGTATTTT
TRBD2 TRBJ2-7 TRBV7-2 many CASRGSGGYEQYF TGTGCCAGCAGGGGTAGCGGGGGCTACGAGCAGTACTTC
TRBD1 TRBJ2-3 TRBV6-1 few CATVRDRGDTQYF TGTGCCACCGTCCGGGACAGAGGGGATACGCAGTATTTT
- TRBJ1-2 TRBV20-1 - CSARFGRDGYGYTF TGCAGTGCTAGATTTGGGCGGGACGGGTATGGCTACACCTTC
- TRBJ2-3 TRBV5-6 many CASSLPQGEGTDTQYF TGTGCCAGCAGCTTACCCCAGGGGGAGGGCACAGATACGCAGTATTTT
TRBD1 TRBJ2-6 TRBV14 - CASSQARRGTGTPLSGANVLTF TGTGCCAGCAGCCAAGCCCGAAGGGGGACAGGGACCCCGCTCTCTGGGGCCAACGTCCTGACTTTC
- TRBJ1-3 TRBV7-7 many CASSPTNPDRPPNTIYF TGTGCCAGCAGCCCCACTAATCCCGACAGGCCCCCTAACACCATATATTTT
- TRBJ2-7 TRBV7-6 few CASSLGRTPSYEQYF TGTGCCAGCAGCTTAGGCCGGACACCTTCCTACGAGCAGTACTTC
- TRBJ2-4 TRBV12-3/TRBV12-4 - CASSFRPAKNIQYF TGTGCCAGCAGTTTTCGTCCGGCCAAAAACATTCAGTACTTC
TRBD1 TRBJ2-7 TRBV6-2/TRBV6-3 few CASGQGRHYEQYF TGTGCCAGCGGACAGGGAAGGCATTACGAGCAGTACTTC
- TRBJ2-7 TRBV12-3/TRBV12-4 few CASSLYSPLGGYEQYF TGTGCCAGCAGTTTATATTCGCCCTTGGGTGGCTACGAGCAGTACTTC
TRBD2 TRBJ2-1 TRBV5-5 many CASSLASSGGGYEQFF TGTGCCAGCAGCTTGGCCTCTAGCGGGGGCGGGTATGAGCAGTTCTTC
TRBD2 TRBJ2-3 TRBV20-1 - CSACPPGGWADTQYF TGCAGTGCTTGCCCGCCCGGGGGGTGGGCAGATACGCAGTATTTT
TRBD1 TRBJ1-2 TRBV11-2 - CASSAIPGQNYGYTF TGTGCCAGCAGCGCAATCCCGGGACAGAACTATGGCTACACCTTC
- TRBJ2-3 TRBV15 - CATSRVMGSTDTQYF TGTGCCACCAGCAGAGTCATGGGTAGTACAGATACGCAGTATTTT